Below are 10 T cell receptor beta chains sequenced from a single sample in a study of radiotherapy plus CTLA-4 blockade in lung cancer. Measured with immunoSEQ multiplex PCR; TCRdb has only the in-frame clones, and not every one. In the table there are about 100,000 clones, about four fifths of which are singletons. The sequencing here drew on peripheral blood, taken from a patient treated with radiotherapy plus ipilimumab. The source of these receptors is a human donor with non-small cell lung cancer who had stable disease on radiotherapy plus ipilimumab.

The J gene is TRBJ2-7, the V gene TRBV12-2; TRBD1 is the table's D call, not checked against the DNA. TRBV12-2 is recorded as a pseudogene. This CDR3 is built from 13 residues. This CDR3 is CASRLQVKHEQYF. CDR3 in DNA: TGTGCAAGTCGCTTACAGGTAAAGCACGAGCAGTACTTC.

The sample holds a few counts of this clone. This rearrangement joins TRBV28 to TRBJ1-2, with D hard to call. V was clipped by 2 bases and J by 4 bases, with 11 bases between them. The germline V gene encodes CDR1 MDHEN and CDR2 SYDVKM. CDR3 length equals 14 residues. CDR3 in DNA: TGTGCCAGCAGTTTAGAAGGGCTCGGCTATGGCTACACCTTC. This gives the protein CASSLEGLGYGYTF.

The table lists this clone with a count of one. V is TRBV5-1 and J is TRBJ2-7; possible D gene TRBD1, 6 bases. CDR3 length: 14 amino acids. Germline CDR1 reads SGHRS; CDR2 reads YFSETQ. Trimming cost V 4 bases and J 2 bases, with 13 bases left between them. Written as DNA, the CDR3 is TGCGCCAGCAGCCCGGGGACAACCACCTACGAGCAGTACTTC. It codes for CASSPGTTTYEQYF.

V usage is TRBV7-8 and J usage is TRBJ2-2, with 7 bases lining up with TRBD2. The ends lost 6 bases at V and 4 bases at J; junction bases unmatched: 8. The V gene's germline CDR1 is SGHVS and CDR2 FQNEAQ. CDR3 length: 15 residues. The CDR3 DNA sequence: TGTGCCAGCAGTTACGGGGGGACTGGCACCGGGGAGCTGTTTTTT. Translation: CASSYGGTGTGELFF.

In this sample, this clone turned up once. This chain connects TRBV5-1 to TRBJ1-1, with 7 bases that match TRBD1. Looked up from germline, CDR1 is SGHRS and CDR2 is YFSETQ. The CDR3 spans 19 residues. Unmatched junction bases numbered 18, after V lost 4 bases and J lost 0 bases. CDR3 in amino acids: CASSKSPGTVIGVNTEAFF. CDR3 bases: TGCGCCAGCAGCAAGAGTCCCGGGACAGTTATTGGGGTGAACACTGAAGCTTTCTTT.

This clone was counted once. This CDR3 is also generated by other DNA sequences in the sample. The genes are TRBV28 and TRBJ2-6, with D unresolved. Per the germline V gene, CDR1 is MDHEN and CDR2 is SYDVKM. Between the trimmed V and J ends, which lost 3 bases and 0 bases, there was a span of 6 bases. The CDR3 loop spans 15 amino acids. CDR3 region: CASSFMGSGANVLTF. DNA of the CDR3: TGTGCCAGCAGTTTCATGGGCTCTGGGGCCAACGTCCTGACTTTC.

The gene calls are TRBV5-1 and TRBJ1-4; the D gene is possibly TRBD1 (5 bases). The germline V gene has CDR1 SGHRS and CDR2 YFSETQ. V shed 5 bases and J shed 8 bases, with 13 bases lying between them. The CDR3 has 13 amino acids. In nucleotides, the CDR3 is TGCGCCAGCAGAACCGGGACTACGGAAAAACTGTTTTTT. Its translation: CASRTGTTEKLFF. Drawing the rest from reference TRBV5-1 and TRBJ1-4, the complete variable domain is KAGVTQTPRYLIKTRGQQVTLSCSPISGHRSVSWYQQTPGQGLQFLFEYFSETQRNKGNFPGRFSGRQFSNSRSEMNVSTLELGDSALYLCASRTGTTEKLFFGSGTQLSVL.

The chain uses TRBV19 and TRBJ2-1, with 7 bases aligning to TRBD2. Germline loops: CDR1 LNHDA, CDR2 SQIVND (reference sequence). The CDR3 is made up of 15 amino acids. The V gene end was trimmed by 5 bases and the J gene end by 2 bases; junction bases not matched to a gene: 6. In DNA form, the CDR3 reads TGTGCCAGTAGTGTGGGGGGGGAACCCTACAATGAGCAGTTCTTC. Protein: CASSVGGEPYNEQFF.

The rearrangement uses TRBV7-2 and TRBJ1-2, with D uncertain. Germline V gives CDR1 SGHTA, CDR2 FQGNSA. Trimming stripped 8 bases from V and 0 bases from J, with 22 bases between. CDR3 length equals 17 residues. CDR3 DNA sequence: TGTGCCAGCTGCCGAGAGAGGACTGACGCTTCTAACTATGGCTACACCTTC. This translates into CASCRERTDASNYGYTF.

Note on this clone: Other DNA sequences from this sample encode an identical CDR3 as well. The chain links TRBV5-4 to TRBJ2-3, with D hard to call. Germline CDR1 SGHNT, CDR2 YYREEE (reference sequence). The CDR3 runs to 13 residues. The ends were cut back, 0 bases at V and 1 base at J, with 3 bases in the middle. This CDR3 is CASSLAGTDTQYF. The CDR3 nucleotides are TGTGCCAGCAGCTTGGCCGGCACAGATACGCAGTATTTT.